The clone carrying this TCR beta chain was detected many times. What it binds is unknown. TCRdb independently ran MiXCR on the reads; one entry per CDR3 protein. In the table there are more than 400,000 distinct CDR3 sequences, about a quarter of which are singletons. This entry belongs to a study of T cell repertoires in cytomegalovirus infection. On the study more broadly: Through public TCR beta signatures, both CMV infection and matching HLA type were indicated.

The CDR3 is 14 amino acids. CDR1 and CDR2 (germline): SGHVS, FNYEAQ. Trimming removed 5 bases from V and 6 bases from J; junction bases left unmatched: 4. Study-level results: Summed public TCR beta family frequency identified CMV carriers bearing the relevant HLA. HLA-C-restricted CMV clonotypes gave the most frequent clonotype in two of eight donors.

The source material was PBMCs. The genes are TRBV7-6 and TRBJ2-1, with 10 bases aligning to TRBD2. This clonotype was sampled from a human donor in good health (CMV status not recorded). Some clones in this sample may be carry-over from other donors' samples. CDR3 in amino acids: CASSRTSGPNEQFF. CDR3 in DNA: TGTGCCAGCAGCCGGACTAGCGGCCCCAATGAGCAGTTCTTC.